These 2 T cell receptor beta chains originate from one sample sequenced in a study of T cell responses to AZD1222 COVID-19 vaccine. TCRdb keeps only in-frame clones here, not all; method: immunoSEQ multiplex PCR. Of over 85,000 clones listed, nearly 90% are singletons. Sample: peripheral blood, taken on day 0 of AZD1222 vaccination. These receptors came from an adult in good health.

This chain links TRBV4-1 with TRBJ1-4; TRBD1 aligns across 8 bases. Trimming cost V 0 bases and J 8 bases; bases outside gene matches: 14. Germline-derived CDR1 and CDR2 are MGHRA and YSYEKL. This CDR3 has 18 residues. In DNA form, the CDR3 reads TGCGCCAGCAGCCAAGAGGGGACAGGCCTGGGCAGGGGGGAAAAACTGTTTTTT. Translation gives CASSQEGTGLGRGEKLFF.

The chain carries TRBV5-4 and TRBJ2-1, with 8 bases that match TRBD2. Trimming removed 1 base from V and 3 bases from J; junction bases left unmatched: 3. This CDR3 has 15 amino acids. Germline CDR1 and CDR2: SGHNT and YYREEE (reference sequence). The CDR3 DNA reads TGTGCCAGCAGCTTGAGCGGGGGCGACTACAATGAGCAGTTCTTC. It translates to CASSLSGGDYNEQFF.